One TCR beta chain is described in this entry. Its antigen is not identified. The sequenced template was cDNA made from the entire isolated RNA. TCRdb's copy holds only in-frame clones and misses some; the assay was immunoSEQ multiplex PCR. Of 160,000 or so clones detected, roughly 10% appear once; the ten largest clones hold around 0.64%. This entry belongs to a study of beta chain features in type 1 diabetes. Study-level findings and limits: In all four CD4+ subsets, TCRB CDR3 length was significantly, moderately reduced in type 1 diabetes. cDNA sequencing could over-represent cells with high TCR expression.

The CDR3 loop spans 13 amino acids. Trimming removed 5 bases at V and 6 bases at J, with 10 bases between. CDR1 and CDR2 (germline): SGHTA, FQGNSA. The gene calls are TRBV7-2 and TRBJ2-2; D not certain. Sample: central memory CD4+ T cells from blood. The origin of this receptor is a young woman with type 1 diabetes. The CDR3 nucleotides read TGTGCCAGCAGCCCCGTGGAGTCCGGGGAGCTGTTTTTT. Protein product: CASSPVESGELFF.